This T cell receptor (beta chain) was obtained from a study of blood T cell repertoires in COVID-19. The CDR3 totals 15 residues. Trimming removed 4 bases at V and 4 bases at J, with 14 bases between. The germline gives CDR1 SGHAT, CDR2 FQNNGV. Sequencing was performed with immunoSEQ multiplex PCR; in TCRdb, only in-frame clones are kept and a portion is missing. The data contain some 200,000 clones, around 82% of them seen just once; the ten biggest clones take up over 7.5%. The sequence came from a woman at least 80 years old with acute or convalescent COVID-19. The material sequenced was peripheral blood. The chain couples TRBV11-2 to TRBJ1-3; D unresolved. The CDR3 spells CASSYTAGWGNTIYF. CDR3 coding DNA: TGTGCCAGCAGCTACACAGCGGGCTGGGGAAACACCATATATTTT.